The TCR beta chain under discussion was sequenced for a study of blood T cell repertoires in COVID-19. Study background: Acute-phase and convalescent COVID-19 samples originated in the United States, Italy and Spain. In each case, the material was cDNA or gDNA derived from T cells, B-cell-depleted T cells, or PBMCs.

The germline V gene has CDR1 SGHNT and CDR2 YYREEE (reference sequence). V dropped 3 bases and J dropped 0; count of bases not matched to a gene: 7. The CDR3 consists of 16 residues. This clone has only a few counts. Source study methods: Reference gene primer amplification yielded estimated nucleated cell counts. Profiled with immunoSEQ multiplex PCR; TCRdb holds only in-frame clones, not every one. The DNA gave D and trimming, while V, J and clone size come from that table. The sample shows over 200,000 clones, about 70% of them seen only once. The origin of this receptor is a woman at least 80 years old with acute or convalescent COVID-19. Sequenced input: peripheral blood. This chain joins TRBV5-4 and TRBJ2-7; 9 bases are a match to TRBD2. In DNA form, the CDR3 reads TGTGCCAGCAGCTCTAGGAGCGGGAGGAGCTCCTACGAGCAGTACTTC. Encoded protein: CASSSRSGRSSYEQYF.